These 15 T cell receptor beta chains were sequenced from one sample in a study of vaccination and CD4 T cells after COVID-19. With the Oncomine TCR Beta short-read assay, DNA from cultured CD4+ T cells was sequenced. MiXCR was run by TCRdb on the PCR reads, yielding one entry per CDR3 protein. The sample records roughly 24,000 distinct CDR3 sequences, roughly 40% being singletons. Treatment described: approximately 9-day PBMC culture with coronavirus spike peptide pools or control peptides (ViraFEST assay). These TCRs are of unknown antigen specificity. The sequenced sample consisted of CD4+ T cells from blood, cultured in vitro. The source of these receptors is a human donor who had recovered from COVID-19.

The V and J genes are TRBV24-1 and TRBJ2-2; D possibly matches TRBD1 or TRBD2 (5 bases each). Germline CDR1 is KGHDR and CDR2 is SFDVKD. The CDR3 runs 18 residues. With 3 bases removed from V and 7 bases from J, the gap between germline ends came to 23 bases. The CDR3 region has the DNA TGTGCCACCAGTGATCCCCGAGGGCAGGGAGCCGCTGGCGGGGAGCTGTTTTTT. It encodes CATSDPRGQGAAGGELFF.

The chain combines TRBV10-3 with TRBJ2-7; 8 nucleotides match TRBD1. The V gene's germline CDR1 is ENHRY and CDR2 SYGVKD. V was pared by 3 bases and J by 0 bases, with 4 bases of the junction left unmatched. This CDR3 region has 15 residues. CDR3 nucleotides: TGTGCCATCAGTGACACCGGGACAGGCTCCTACGAGCAGTACTTC. The encoded protein is CAISDTGTGSYEQYF.

The chain is built from TRBV5-4 and TRBJ1-3, with D unclear. V was cut by 3 bases and J by 3 bases, with 7 bases left in between. The CDR3 runs 13 residues. The germline CDR1 and CDR2 sequences are SGHNT and YYREEE (reference sequence). The CDR3 DNA follows: TGTGCCAGCAGCTCCACGAGTGGAAACACCATATATTTT. This gives the protein CASSSTSGNTIYF.

In this sample, this clonotype turned up a few times. CDR3 in amino acids: CASSLEGVGLSLGALHF. For the CDR3, the DNA is TGTGCCAGCAGTTTAGAGGGTGTGGGACTCAGTTTAGGGGCCCTCCACTTT. The chain is built from TRBV27 and TRBJ1-6; TRBD1 is a possible D gene (5 bases). This CDR3 region has 17 residues. Germline V CDR1 and CDR2: MNHEY, SMNVEV (reference sequence). V lost 2 bases, J lost 14 bases, and 25 bases lay in between.

This clonotype was seen more than once but under ten times. This chain connects TRBV7-9 to TRBJ2-7, with D uncertain. CDR1 SEHNR and CDR2 FQNEAQ come from the germline V gene (reference sequence). Trimming stripped 1 base from V and 2 bases from J, with 9 bases between. The CDR3 covers 14 residues. The chain's CDR3 is CASSLVSDTYEQYF. Here the CDR3 DNA reads TGTGCCAGCAGCTTAGTGTCGGATACCTACGAGCAGTACTTC.

A remark on this clonotype: The junction does not match germline at one end; this may be a read error. The CDR3 DNA reads TGTGTCACCTCAGGGACAGGGGGTTCTAACTATGGCTACACCTTC. The encoded protein is CVTSGTGGSNYGYTF. The V and J genes are TRBV24-1 and TRBJ1-2, with 11 bases aligning to TRBD1. This CDR3 is 15 amino acids long. Germline loops: CDR1 KGHDR, CDR2 SFDVKD.

The chain links TRBV20-1 to TRBJ2-1; D gene uncertain. Trimming removed 3 bases from V and 6 bases from J, with 9 bases in between. The CDR3 runs 12 residues. Per germline, CDR1 DFQATT and CDR2 SNEGSKA (reference sequence). CDR3 nucleotides: TGCAGTGCTAGTCCTACCGCCAATGAGCAGTTCTTC. Amino acid sequence: CSASPTANEQFF.

The V call is TRBV5-1, the J call TRBJ2-3; TRBD2 is a possible D gene (5 bases). Germline loops: CDR1 SGHRS, CDR2 YFSETQ. The CDR3 spans 13 residues. V lost 2 bases, J lost 3 bases, and 7 bases lay in between. The CDR3 loop reads CASSFEGTDTQYF. CDR3 coding DNA: TGCGCCAGCAGCTTTGAGGGAACAGATACGCAGTATTTT. The complete variable domain, with remaining parts taken from reference TRBV5-1 and TRBJ2-3, reads KAGVTQTPRYLIKTRGQQVTLSCSPISGHRSVSWYQQTPGQGLQFLFEYFSETQRNKGNFPGRFSGRQFSNSRSEMNVSTLELGDSALYLCASSFEGTDTQYFGPGTRLTVL.

The genes are TRBV7-9 and TRBJ1-2; weak D call: TRBD1 (6 bases). This CDR3 has 14 residues. CDR1 and CDR2 (germline): SEHNR, FQNEAQ (reference sequence). V was pared by 4 bases and J by 4 bases, with 13 bases between. The CDR3 reads CASSSDGTPYGYTF. The CDR3 DNA reads TGTGCCAGCAGCTCCGACGGGACACCCTATGGCTACACCTTC.

The chain couples TRBV25-1 to TRBJ1-5, with D unresolved. The germline gives CDR1 MGHDK, CDR2 SYGVNS. CDR3 length: 14 residues. Trimming pared 1 base from V and 0 bases from J, leaving 4 bases between. CDR3 in DNA: TGTGCCAGCAGTGAATTGGGTAGCAATCAGCCCCAGCATTTT. Protein product: CASSELGSNQPQHF.

This chain uses TRBV20-1 with TRBJ2-7; 7 bases line up with TRBD2. The CDR3 runs 12 residues. CDR1 is DFQATT and CDR2 is SNEGSKA in the germline V gene (reference sequence). V dropped 6 bases and J dropped 3; count of bases not matched to a gene: 5. The CDR3 bases are TGCAGTGCCCGGGGGGTAAACTACGAGCAGTACTTC. Amino acid sequence: CSARGVNYEQYF.

V usage is TRBV10-2 and J usage is TRBJ2-5, with 9 nucleotides matching TRBD2. The J segment lost 2 bases and the V segment lost 4 bases, leaving 8 bases of the junction unmatched. CDR1 is WSHSY and CDR2 is SAAADI in the germline V gene. The CDR3 has 16 residues. The CDR3 DNA sequence: TGCGCCAGCAGTGTGTCTAGCGGGGTGTCACAAGAGACCCAGTACTTC. Translating gives CASSVSSGVSQETQYF.

The rearrangement joins TRBV6-1 to TRBJ2-3; 10 nucleotides align to TRBD2. Germline assignment: CDR1 MNHNS and CDR2 SASEGT. This CDR3 has 15 residues. Trimming removed 8 bases from V and 1 base from J; junction bases left unmatched: 6. The CDR3 spells CASRPGTSGTDTQYF. CDR3 nucleotide sequence: TGTGCCAGCCGCCCGGGGACTAGCGGCACAGATACGCAGTATTTT.

This clonotype has only a few counts. The rearrangement uses TRBV5-1 and TRBJ1-2; 9 nucleotides agree with TRBD1. This CDR3 region has 13 residues. Germline CDR1 is SGHRS and CDR2 is YFSETQ. V lost 7 bases, J lost 0 bases, and 1 base stayed unmatched. The CDR3 nucleotides are TGCGCCAGCGGGGACAGGGCTAACTATGGCTACACCTTC. Translating it yields CASGDRANYGYTF. The entire variable domain, with the rest obtained from reference TRBV5-1 and TRBJ1-2, is as follows: KAGVTQTPRYLIKTRGQQVTLSCSPISGHRSVSWYQQTPGQGLQFLFEYFSETQRNKGNFPGRFSGRQFSNSRSEMNVSTLELGDSALYLCASGDRANYGYTFGSGTRLTVV.

CDR3 loop: CASEEQLNTEAFF. DNA for the CDR3: TGTGCCAGCGAGGAACAGTTGAACACTGAAGCTTTCTTT. The chain combines TRBV11-2 with TRBJ1-1; D gene ambiguous. V was trimmed by 8 bases and J by 0 bases, leaving 10 bases between them. The germline CDR1 and CDR2 sequences are SGHAT and FQNNGV. The CDR3 loop spans 13 amino acids.